Below are 25 T cell receptor beta chains sequenced from a single sample in a study of blood T cell repertoires in COVID-19. The table came from immunoSEQ multiplex PCR; TCRdb's copy has only in-frame clones and leaves some out. Of approximately 450,000 clones in the sample, roughly 90% were seen once. The sequenced sample was peripheral blood. Receptor source: a woman between 25 and 40 years old with acute or convalescent COVID-19.

CDR3 amino acids: CASSQPGQGSQPQHF. The CDR3 nucleotides read TGCGCCAGCAGCCAGCCGGGACAGGGAAGTCAGCCCCAGCATTTT. This chain joins TRBV4-1 and TRBJ1-5; 9 bases are a match to TRBD1. Trimming at V came to 3 bases and at J to 6 bases, leaving 6 bases not matched to a gene. Looked up from germline, CDR1 is MGHRA and CDR2 is YSYEKL. CDR3 length equals 15 residues.

V and J are TRBV19 and TRBJ2-7, with 11 bases matching TRBD1. This CDR3 has 15 residues. V gave up 6 bases and J gave up 0 bases; unmatched junction bases: 4. Per germline, CDR1 LNHDA and CDR2 SQIVND (reference sequence). The CDR3 coding sequence is TGTGCCAGTAGCCCGGGACAGGGGGTCTCCTACGAGCAGTACTTC. It codes for CASSPGQGVSYEQYF.

The chain couples TRBV20-1 to TRBJ1-2; 8 bases match TRBD1. From germline, CDR1 is DFQATT and CDR2 SNEGSKA (reference sequence). Trimming cost V 3 bases and J 7 bases; bases outside gene matches: 13. There are 15 residues in the CDR3. CDR3 sequence: CSASLQAGGIRGYTF. The CDR3 bases are TGCAGTGCTAGTCTTCAGGCAGGGGGCATCCGTGGCTACACCTTC.

CDR3 region: CASTSTGRSYNEQFF. The CDR3 DNA follows: TGTGCCAGCACCTCGACAGGGCGATCCTACAATGAGCAGTTCTTC. The chain links TRBV28 to TRBJ2-1, with 7 bases fitting TRBD1. V shed 7 bases and J 1 base; nucleotides not matched to a gene: 7. This CDR3 is 15 amino acids long. Germline CDR1 is MDHEN and CDR2 is SYDVKM.

The chain has TRBV7-9 and TRBJ1-2; D is ambiguous. The V and J ends lost 5 bases and 9 bases respectively, with 16 bases between them. The CDR3 has 13 amino acids. Germline assignment: CDR1 SEHNR and CDR2 FQNEAQ (reference sequence). CDR3 amino acids: CASSPTRLYSYTF. The DNA for the CDR3 is TGTGCCAGCAGCCCCACGAGACTCTACAGCTACACCTTC.

The chain joins TRBV10-1 to TRBJ2-1; possibly TRBD1 for D (6 bases). CDR3 length equals 15 residues. From germline, CDR1 is WNHNN and CDR2 SYGVQD (reference sequence). V lost 2 bases and J 5 bases, leaving 13 bases between the germline ends. CDR3 loop: CASSETGTTNNEQFF. Here the CDR3 DNA reads TGCGCCAGCAGTGAGACCGGGACAACAAACAATGAGCAGTTCTTC.

The chain joins TRBV7-3 to TRBJ2-1; D is ambiguous. Trimming stripped 5 bases from V and 9 bases from J, with 14 bases between. This CDR3 spans 13 amino acids. The germline V gene encodes CDR1 SGHTA and CDR2 FQGTGA. The CDR3 region has the DNA TGTGCCAGCAGCCTCCTCAATTCAGGTGAGCAGTTCTTC. This sequence encodes CASSLLNSGEQFF.

This chain joins TRBV6-1 and TRBJ2-1; the D is unclear. Germline V gives CDR1 MNHNS, CDR2 SASEGT. The CDR3 is 14 residues long. The V end lost 1 base, the J end lost 4 bases, and 8 bases lay between the germline ends. In DNA form, the CDR3 reads TGTGCCAGCAGTGAAGGGCCCGAATACAATGAGCAGTTCTTC. Amino acids: CASSEGPEYNEQFF.

This chain joins TRBV10-2 and TRBJ2-3; 13 bases are a match to TRBD2. After removal of 3 bases from V and 2 bases from J, the junction contained 5 bases not matched to a gene. CDR1 and CDR2 (germline): WSHSY, SAAADI. The CDR3 loop spans 17 amino acids. The CDR3 region is CASSDRTSGGYTDTQYF. The CDR3 coding sequence is TGCGCCAGCAGTGACCGGACTAGCGGGGGATACACAGATACGCAGTATTTT.

The chain joins TRBV28 to TRBJ1-2, with TRBD1 matching 12 bases. Per germline, CDR1 MDHEN and CDR2 SYDVKM. CDR3 size: 14 residues. J was trimmed by 4 bases and V by 6 bases; bases with no gene match: 3. The DNA for the CDR3 is TGTGCCAGCAGGCCGGGACAGGGGGCCTATGGCTACACCTTC. This gives the protein CASRPGQGAYGYTF.

The CDR3 sequence: CATSDVIGGPNEQFF. The DNA for the CDR3 is TGTGCCACCAGTGATGTCATAGGGGGCCCCAATGAGCAGTTCTTC. This rearrangement joins TRBV24-1 to TRBJ2-1, with TRBD1 matching 7 bases. The V gene's germline CDR1 is KGHDR and CDR2 SFDVKD. The V segment lost 3 bases and the J segment 6 bases; nucleotides outside the gene matches: 7. CDR3 length: 15 residues.

Here the CDR3 DNA reads TGCGCCAGCAGCTTCGAGGACGGGCCAGGGGTCCAGTACTTC. Translating gives CASSFEDGPGVQYF. The chain is built from TRBV5-1 and TRBJ2-5, with D perhaps TRBD1 (6 bases). V lost 2 bases and J lost 10, with 18 bases in between. CDR3 length: 14 amino acids. CDR1 is SGHRS and CDR2 is YFSETQ in the germline V gene.

This chain connects TRBV28 to TRBJ1-5, with 10 bases fitting TRBD1. After removal of 2 bases from V and 2 bases from J, the junction contained 3 bases not matched to a gene. Germline CDR1 reads MDHEN; CDR2 reads SYDVKM. The CDR3 sequence is 16 residues long. Written as DNA, the CDR3 is TGTGCCAGCAGTTTAGAAGGGACAGGGGGCAATCAGCCCCAGCATTTT. Translating it yields CASSLEGTGGNQPQHF.

This chain connects TRBV29-1 to TRBJ2-1; possible D gene TRBD1, 6 bases. V was clipped by 0 bases and J by 2 bases, with 11 bases between them. Germline lookup yields CDR1 SQVTM and CDR2 ANQGSEA. CDR3 length: 15 amino acids. The CDR3 sequence: CSVEDLDSPYNEQFF. The CDR3 coding sequence is TGCAGCGTTGAAGATCTGGACAGCCCCTACAATGAGCAGTTCTTC.

The CDR3 sequence: CSVVLSRSVLGTEAFF. The CDR3, as DNA: TGCAGCGTTGTCTTGAGCAGGTCCGTGCTTGGCACTGAAGCTTTCTTT. The V gene is TRBV29-1, the J gene TRBJ1-1; D gene ambiguous. V was shortened by 4 bases and J by 4 bases, with 22 bases between the two germline ends. The CDR3 sequence is 16 residues long. Germline V gene data show CDR1 as SQVTM and CDR2 as ANQGSEA. The full variable domain, in which reference TRBV29-1 and TRBJ1-1 provide the parts outside the CDR3, is SAVISQKPSRDICQRGTSLTIQCQVDSQVTMMFWYRQQPGQSLTLIATANQGSEATYESGFVIDKFPISRPNLTFSTLTVSNMSPEDSSIYLCSVVLSRSVLGTEAFFGQGTRLTVV.

The chain is built from TRBV5-6 and TRBJ2-5; 9 bases map to TRBD1. Germline values: CDR1 SGHDT, CDR2 YYEEEE. The CDR3 is 17 amino acids. After removal of 4 bases from V and 3 bases from J, the junction contained 13 bases not matched to a gene. CDR3 coding DNA: TGTGCCAGCAGCAGGCCCCGGACAGGGGTCCACAAAGAGACCCAGTACTTC. Its translation is CASSRPRTGVHKETQYF.

The chain has TRBV28 and TRBJ1-1; TRBD1 matches 7 bases. The J segment lost 4 bases and the V segment lost 4 bases, leaving 9 bases of the junction unmatched. This CDR3 is 15 amino acids long. The germline V gene has CDR1 MDHEN and CDR2 SYDVKM. The CDR3 DNA follows: TGTGCCAGCAGTTCCGCGGCAGGGGGGATCACTGAAGCTTTCTTT. It yields the protein CASSSAAGGITEAFF. Full variable domain (missing parts from reference TRBV28 and TRBJ1-1): DVKVTQSSRYLVKRTGEKVFLECVQDMDHENMFWYRQDPGLGLRLIYFSYDVKMKEKGDIPEGYSVSREKKERFSLILESASTNQTSMYLCASSSAAGGITEAFFGQGTRLTVV.

This clone was observed a single time. This rearrangement joins TRBV29-1 to TRBJ2-5; D is undetermined. Trimming cost V 4 bases and J 3 bases, with 6 bases left between them. The germline V gene has CDR1 SQVTM and CDR2 ANQGSEA. This CDR3 spans 11 amino acids. In nucleotides, the CDR3 is TGCAGCGTTGGGCCGAAAGAGACCCAGTACTTC. This translates into CSVGPKETQYF.

The chain couples TRBV12-3 or TRBV12-4 to TRBJ1-5; D ambiguous. This CDR3 region has 13 residues. The V and J ends lost 5 bases and 5 bases respectively, with 10 bases between them. CDR3 DNA sequence: TGTGCCAGCAGTCTCGACTCATATCAGCCCCAGCATTTT. Amino acids: CASSLDSYQPQHF.

Many counts were recorded for this clone. The chain links TRBV3-1 (or the pseudogene TRBV3-2) to TRBJ2-3; the D gene is possibly TRBD2 (6 bases). V was shortened by 4 bases and J by 6 bases, with 20 bases between the two germline ends. Germline V lookup: CDR1 LGHDT, CDR2 YNNKEL (reference sequence). The length of the CDR3 is 16 residues. CDR3 in amino acids: CASSPRNGGRGDTQYF. DNA for the CDR3: TGTGCCAGCAGCCCACGTAACGGGGGTAGAGGGGATACGCAGTATTTT.

This chain uses TRBV7-3 with TRBJ2-1, with 13 bases fitting TRBD2. The V gene's germline CDR1 is SGHTA and CDR2 FQGTGA. J was trimmed by 6 bases and V by 3 bases; bases with no gene match: 5. CDR3 length equals 16 residues. The chain's CDR3 is CASSFETSGGANEQFF. The CDR3 bases are TGTGCCAGCAGCTTCGAAACTAGCGGGGGGGCCAATGAGCAGTTCTTC.

J is TRBJ2-7 and V is TRBV12-3 or TRBV12-4; 7 bases align to TRBD1. The CDR3 is made up of 13 amino acids. The junction had 6 bases not matched to a gene; V was cut back by 5 bases and J by 5 bases. The chain's CDR3 is CASSLYRGHEQYF. The CDR3 nucleotides are TGTGCCAGCAGTCTATACAGGGGTCACGAGCAGTACTTC.

This clone was seen once. The chain joins TRBV27 to TRBJ2-4, with 7 positions matching TRBD2. There are 15 residues in the CDR3. Germline assignment: CDR1 MNHEY and CDR2 SMNVEV (reference sequence). Trimming cost V 3 bases and J 2 bases; bases outside gene matches: 4. CDR3 protein: CASSFWRGTKNIQYF. The CDR3, as DNA: TGTGCCAGCAGTTTCTGGCGGGGGACCAAAAACATTCAGTACTTC.

The chain joins TRBV6-1 to TRBJ1-2, with 9 bases that match TRBD1. The CDR3 extends over 15 amino acids. The trim removed 1 base at V and 8 bases at J, leaving 8 bases unmatched. Germline V gene data show CDR1 as MNHNS and CDR2 as SASEGT. The CDR3 nucleotides are TGTGCCAGCAGTGAAGTAGGGGGACAGGGCGTCGGCTACACCTTC. This sequence encodes CASSEVGGQGVGYTF.

CDR3 region: CATSGRQGAEYNEQFF. The DNA of the CDR3 is TGTGCCACCAGTGGTCGACAGGGAGCAGAGTACAATGAGCAGTTCTTC. The chain combines TRBV24-1 with TRBJ2-1, with 7 bases fitting TRBD1. Germline assignment: CDR1 KGHDR and CDR2 SFDVKD. The CDR3 spans 16 residues. V trimming: 5 bases; J trimming: 4 bases; junction bases outside the gene matches: 10.